These 30 T cell receptor beta chains were all obtained from the same sample, sequenced in a study of cytomegalovirus exposure and HLA in healthy donors. 13 Jbeta primers and 60 Vbeta primers were used for the PCR. TCRdb's copy holds only in-frame clones and misses some; the assay was immunoSEQ multiplex PCR. The sample shows about 160,000 clones, 80% of them seen only once. Sequencing was done on a sample of PBMCs. The receptors shown here come from a man aged 30 to 45 in good health and CMV-seronegative.

The gene calls are TRBV5-1 and TRBJ1-2; 8 bases are shared with TRBD1. V trimming: 1 base; J trimming: 2 bases; junction bases outside the gene matches: 7. Germline V lookup: CDR1 SGHRS, CDR2 YFSETQ. The CDR3 spans 16 residues. Here the CDR3 DNA reads TGCGCCAGCAGCTTGTCGTCCAGGGGGCTCAACTATGGCTACACCTTC. Its translation: CASSLSSRGLNYGYTF.

CDR3 bases: TGTGCCAGCAGCTTCCTACACACTGAAGCTTTCTTT. Translation gives CASSFLHTEAFF. The gene calls are TRBV7-9 and TRBJ1-1; D ambiguous. V dropped 3 bases and J dropped 3 bases, with 5 bases sitting between them. Germline lookup yields CDR1 SEHNR and CDR2 FQNEAQ (reference sequence). The CDR3 is made up of 12 amino acids. Together with reference TRBV7-9 and TRBJ1-1, the CDR3 gives the full variable domain: DTGVSQNPRHKITKRGQNVTFRCDPISEHNRLYWYRQTLGQGPEFLTYFQNEAQLEKSRLLSDRFSAERPKGSFSTLEIQRTEQGDSAMYLCASSFLHTEAFFGQGTRLTVV.

This clone was observed a handful of times. This chain connects TRBV6-4 to TRBJ2-7, with D perhaps matching TRBD1 (6 bases). Trimming stripped 4 bases from V and 7 bases from J, with 14 bases between. Germline CDR1 and CDR2: MRHNA and SNTAGT. The length of the CDR3 is 13 residues. CDR3 amino acids: CASSVEQGREQYF. The CDR3 coding sequence is TGTGCCAGCAGTGTAGAACAGGGTCGAGAGCAGTACTTC.

The V gene is TRBV5-1, the J gene TRBJ2-3, with D unclear. The CDR3 is 13 residues long. Germline V CDR1 and CDR2: SGHRS, YFSETQ. V lost 1 base and J 4 bases, leaving 7 bases between the germline ends. The CDR3 sequence is CASSLYRSDTQYF. The CDR3 DNA reads as TGCGCCAGCAGCTTGTACAGATCAGATACGCAGTATTTT.

V and J are TRBV10-1 and TRBJ1-4, with 10 bases aligning to TRBD1. Germline V gene sequence: CDR1 WNHNN, CDR2 SYGVQD (reference sequence). The CDR3 consists of 12 residues. The ends lost 10 bases at V and 7 bases at J; junction bases unmatched: 3. CDR3 in DNA: TGCGCCAAAGACAGGGGGCGTGAAAAACTGTTTTTT. Protein product: CAKDRGREKLFF.

The J gene is TRBJ1-2, the V gene TRBV19; 9 bases are shared with TRBD1. Germline V lookup: CDR1 LNHDA, CDR2 SQIVND (reference sequence). V was clipped by 3 bases and J by 8 bases; unmatched bases: 7. The CDR3 covers 14 residues. The CDR3 loop reads CASSILQGALGYTF. CDR3 sequence (DNA): TGTGCCAGTAGTATTTTACAGGGGGCACTCGGCTACACCTTC.

This chain joins TRBV28 and TRBJ2-2; weak D call: TRBD2 (5 bases). The V end was cut by 6 bases, the J end by 4 bases, with 18 bases between. Germline V gives CDR1 MDHEN, CDR2 SYDVKM. The CDR3 runs 16 residues. CDR3 DNA: TGTGCCAGCAGCCCAGGACTCCCCGGGGTCACCGGGGAGCTGTTTTTT. It yields the protein CASSPGLPGVTGELFF. The full variable domain, completed using reference TRBV28 and TRBJ2-2, is DVKVTQSSRYLVKRTGEKVFLECVQDMDHENMFWYRQDPGLGLRLIYFSYDVKMKEKGDIPEGYSVSREKKERFSLILESASTNQTSMYLCASSPGLPGVTGELFFGEGSRLTVL.

The chain employs TRBV28 and TRBJ1-1; 8 bases map to TRBD1. Per the germline V gene, CDR1 is MDHEN and CDR2 is SYDVKM. The CDR3 has 15 residues. V was clipped by 3 bases and J by 5 bases; unmatched bases: 8. CDR3 coding DNA: TGTGCCAGCAGTTTTCGATGGACAGGGTTGACTGAAGCTTTCTTT. Its translation is CASSFRWTGLTEAFF.

This clone came up a few times. The gene calls are TRBV7-8 and TRBJ2-5; TRBD1 agrees at 7 bases. J was trimmed by 4 bases and V by 5 bases; bases with no gene match: 10. Germline lookup yields CDR1 SGHVS and CDR2 FQNEAQ. The length of the CDR3 is 15 residues. As DNA, the CDR3 is TGTGCCAGCAGCCTAACTGGACAGGCCAGAGAGACCCAGTACTTC. Protein product: CASSLTGQARETQYF.

The rearrangement joins TRBV7-2 to TRBJ2-7, with D perhaps TRBD1 (7 bases). Germline CDR1 and CDR2: SGHTA and FQGNSA. The CDR3 length is 13 residues. V was shortened by 8 bases and J by 0 bases, with 11 bases between the two germline ends. CDR3 in DNA: TGTGCCAGCCGCAGGGGGGCCTCCTACGAGCAGTACTTC. Protein sequence: CASRRGASYEQYF.

This clone was seen once. The V and J genes are TRBV18 and TRBJ2-5; tentatively, D is TRBD1 (6 bases). Germline CDR1 and CDR2: KGHSH and LQKENI. The CDR3 length is 15 residues. V lost 3 bases and J 1 base, leaving 12 bases between the germline ends. The chain's CDR3 is CASSPIPRGQETQYF. The CDR3 coding sequence is TGTGCCAGCTCACCTATACCCAGGGGCCAAGAGACCCAGTACTTC.

This chain joins TRBV25-1 and TRBJ1-1; the match to TRBD1 covers 7 bases. The CDR3 consists of 13 residues. The germline gives CDR1 MGHDK, CDR2 SYGVNS. V trimming: 4 bases; J trimming: 4 bases; junction bases outside the gene matches: 3. The CDR3 sequence is CASSANRGTEAFF. CDR3 nucleotides: TGTGCCAGCAGTGCGAACAGGGGCACTGAAGCTTTCTTT. Using reference TRBV25-1 and TRBJ1-1 for the parts outside the CDR3, the full variable domain is EADIYQTPRYLVIGTGKKITLECSQTMGHDKMYWYQQDPGMELHLIHYSYGVNSTEKGDLSSESTVSRIRTEHFPLTLESARPSHTSQYLCASSANRGTEAFFGQGTRLTVV.

In its sample, this clone was seen a few times. This chain joins TRBV19 and TRBJ1-2; a weak D match, TRBD1 (5 bases). Germline assignment: CDR1 LNHDA and CDR2 SQIVND (reference sequence). Between the trimmed V and J ends, which lost 1 base and 6 bases, there was a span of 12 bases. The length of the CDR3 is 14 residues. For the CDR3, the DNA is TGTGCCAGTAGTATAGCGGGGAGGGGAAATGGCTACACCTTC. This translates into CASSIAGRGNGYTF. The full variable domain, in which reference TRBV19 and TRBJ1-2 provide the parts outside the CDR3, is DGGITQSPKYLFRKEGQNVTLSCEQNLNHDAMYWYRQDPGQGLRLIYYSQIVNDFQKGDIAEGYSVSREKKESFPLTVTSAQKNPTAFYLCASSIAGRGNGYTFGSGTRLTVV.

This clone showed up many times. The chain couples TRBV6-1 to TRBJ2-7; D perhaps matches TRBD1 (6 bases). Germline CDR1 reads MNHNS; CDR2 reads SASEGT. The CDR3 sequence is 15 residues long. V was clipped by 7 bases and J by 3 bases, with 19 bases between them. The CDR3 loop reads CASIIRAGVSYEQYF. CDR3 sequence (DNA): TGTGCCAGCATCATCAGGGCAGGGGTCAGCTACGAGCAGTACTTC.

The chain links TRBV10-3 to TRBJ1-5, with D uncertain. Germline V gene sequence: CDR1 ENHRY, CDR2 SYGVKD. This CDR3 has 13 amino acids. The germline V and J ends were trimmed by 7 bases and 4 bases, with 11 bases remaining between them. The CDR3 protein is CAIKAGGNQPQHF. In DNA form, the CDR3 reads TGTGCCATCAAGGCGGGTGGGAATCAGCCCCAGCATTTT.

This clone appeared a single time. This rearrangement joins TRBV6-1 to TRBJ2-7; possibly TRBD1 for D (7 bases). The CDR3 spans 14 residues. Germline V gene sequence: CDR1 MNHNS, CDR2 SASEGT. V lost 3 bases and J lost 4, with 13 bases in between. The CDR3 reads CASSDSGRGYEQYF. The CDR3 DNA follows: TGTGCCAGCAGTGATAGCGGCAGGGGGTACGAGCAGTACTTC.

The gene calls are TRBV5-5 and TRBJ2-3; 8 positions agree with TRBD1. V was pared by 4 bases and J by 4 bases, with 11 bases of the junction left unmatched. The CDR3 extends over 16 amino acids. CDR1 and CDR2 from the germline V gene are SGHKS and YYEKEE (reference sequence). The CDR3 loop is CASSLRTGSVSDTQYF. The CDR3 region has the DNA TGTGCCAGCAGCCTCCGGACAGGGAGCGTATCAGATACGCAGTATTTT. Full variable domain (rest looked up from reference TRBV5-5 and TRBJ2-3): DAGVTQSPTHLIKTRGQQVTLRCSPISGHKSVSWYQQVLGQGPQFIFQYYEKEERGRGNFPDRFSARQFPNYSSELNVNALLLGDSALYLCASSLRTGSVSDTQYFGPGTRLTVL.

This clone was observed a few times. The V and J genes are TRBV13 and TRBJ1-1; 7 bases line up with TRBD1. The CDR3 has 16 residues. Germline-derived CDR1 and CDR2 are PRHDT and FYEKMQ (reference sequence). The ends lost 6 bases at V and 6 bases at J; junction bases unmatched: 16. In DNA, the CDR3 is TGTGCCAGCAGGCCTTCCTCTGGAGGGGGCGCTTCTGAAGCTTTCTTT. Encoded protein: CASRPSSGGGASEAFF.

This chain links TRBV19 with TRBJ2-7; no clear D. This CDR3 region has 11 residues. Germline assignment: CDR1 LNHDA and CDR2 SQIVND (reference sequence). V shed 4 bases and J shed 4 bases, with 5 bases lying between them. The CDR3 sequence: CASSNSYEQYF. The CDR3 DNA reads TGTGCCAGTAGTAACAGTTACGAGCAGTACTTC.

This clone has a handful of counts. This chain joins TRBV11-2 and TRBJ2-5, with TRBD2 matching over 7 bases. The CDR3 extends over 14 amino acids. V dropped 3 bases and J dropped 4; count of bases not matched to a gene: 5. CDR1 and CDR2 from the germline V gene are SGHAT and FQNNGV. Here the CDR3 reads CASSFDAGVETQYF. The CDR3 nucleotides read TGTGCCAGCAGCTTTGACGCGGGAGTAGAGACCCAGTACTTC.

The rearrangement uses TRBV28 and TRBJ2-4, with 7 bases that match TRBD2. Losses at the gene ends were 3 bases for V and 6 bases for J; bases not matched to a gene: 2. The CDR3 has 13 amino acids. Germline CDR1 reads MDHEN; CDR2 reads SYDVKM. The CDR3 loop reads CASSFGRGNIQYF. CDR3 bases: TGTGCCAGCAGTTTTGGGAGGGGAAACATTCAGTACTTC. Looking up the rest from reference TRBV28 and TRBJ2-4 gives the full variable domain: DVKVTQSSRYLVKRTGEKVFLECVQDMDHENMFWYRQDPGLGLRLIYFSYDVKMKEKGDIPEGYSVSREKKERFSLILESASTNQTSMYLCASSFGRGNIQYFGAGTRLSVL.

This clone turned up a few times. The rearrangement joins TRBV29-1 to TRBJ1-1; D not resolved. The CDR3 spans 12 residues. Trimming pared 0 bases from V and 10 bases from J, leaving 12 bases between. The germline gives CDR1 SQVTM, CDR2 ANQGSEA. CDR3 protein: CSVEDRREGAFF. In nucleotides, the CDR3 is TGCAGCGTTGAAGATCGGAGGGAGGGAGCTTTCTTT.

The rearrangement links TRBV5-6 to TRBJ2-1; 13 nucleotides line up with TRBD2. This CDR3 is 18 amino acids long. Germline CDR1 reads SGHDT; CDR2 reads YYEEEE. J gave up 10 bases and V 3 bases, and 16 bases lay outside the gene matches. CDR3 bases: TGTGCCAGCAGCTCAACCCGGGGGGGACTAGCGGGATATTGGGAGCAGTTCTTC. The encoded protein is CASSSTRGGLAGYWEQFF.

This sequence joins TRBV9 and TRBJ2-3; the match to TRBD2 covers 9 bases. There are 12 residues in the CDR3. V was clipped by 6 bases and J by 5 bases; unmatched bases: 1. Germline V gene lookup returns CDR1 SGDLS and CDR2 YYNGEE. CDR3 protein: CASTSGIDTQYF. In DNA, the CDR3 is TGTGCCAGCACTAGCGGGATAGATACGCAGTATTTT.

V and J are TRBV21-1 and TRBJ2-7; the DNA was not compared with TRBD2, the D call given in the table. TRBV21-1 is described as a pseudogene. CDR3 length equals 12 residues. Here the CDR3 reads CASSKFLYEQYF. CDR3 coding DNA: TGTGCCAGCAGCAAATTCCTATACGAGCAGTACTTC.

The chain couples TRBV9 to TRBJ2-3; tentatively, D is TRBD2 (6 bases). Per the germline V gene, CDR1 is SGDLS and CDR2 is YYNGEE. The CDR3 is 15 amino acids. Trimming removed 5 bases at V and 4 bases at J, with 17 bases between. This CDR3 is CASRALRGESDTQYF. In nucleotides, the CDR3 is TGTGCCAGCAGGGCCCTTCGCGGGGAATCAGATACGCAGTATTTT. Together with reference TRBV9 and TRBJ2-3, the CDR3 gives the full variable domain: DSGVTQTPKHLITATGQRVTLRCSPRSGDLSVYWYQQSLDQGLQFLIQYYNGEERAKGNILERFSAQQFPDLHSELNLSSLELGDSALYFCASRALRGESDTQYFGPGTRLTVL.

V and J are TRBV5-1 and TRBJ1-1; a weak D match, TRBD1 (5 bases). The CDR3 length is 15 residues. CDR1 is SGHRS, CDR2 YFSETQ, per germline. V lost 0 bases to trimming and J lost 3 bases, with 12 bases between them. The CDR3 DNA follows: TGCGCCAGCAGCTTGGAGGATTCAGGGTACACTGAAGCTTTCTTT. Residues: CASSLEDSGYTEAFF.

In this sample, this clone turned up once. The chain carries TRBV13 and TRBJ2-1; 8 bases fit TRBD2. The CDR3 covers 17 residues. V shed 1 base and J 0 bases; nucleotides not matched to a gene: 5. Per the germline V gene, CDR1 is PRHDT and CDR2 is FYEKMQ (reference sequence). Written as DNA, the CDR3 is TGTGCCAGCAGCTTAGTTAGCGGGGCGAGCTCCTACAATGAGCAGTTCTTC. Translating it yields CASSLVSGASSYNEQFF.

This sequence joins TRBV27 and TRBJ1-4; 10 nucleotides line up with TRBD1. The length of the CDR3 is 16 residues. V trimming: 5 bases; J trimming: 6 bases; junction bases outside the gene matches: 9. From germline, CDR1 is MNHEY and CDR2 SMNVEV (reference sequence). CDR3 nucleotides: TGTGCCAGCAGTCGACAGGGGGCGGACCCCTATGAAAAACTGTTTTTT. This sequence encodes CASSRQGADPYEKLFF.

This clone is medium-sized. This chain uses TRBV9 with TRBJ2-1, with D perhaps TRBD2 (7 bases). The CDR3 length is 14 residues. From germline, CDR1 is SGDLS and CDR2 YYNGEE. Trimming pared 0 bases from V and 6 bases from J, leaving 10 bases between. The CDR3: CASSVGEGGNEQFF. The CDR3 nucleotides are TGTGCCAGCAGCGTAGGGGAGGGGGGCAATGAGCAGTTCTTC.